This T cell receptor (beta chain) is from a study of Ad26.COV2.S vaccination and SARS-CoV-2 variants. Across the study: Ad26.COV2.S given intramuscularly, once or twice 56 days apart. Whole-study results and caveats: Vaccine recipients showed a spike-specific TCR breadth that was higher than in placebo recipients. Assessments of TCR breadth and depth may have underestimated the total T cell responses.

The CDR3 has 12 residues. The V end was cut by 0 bases, the J end by 8 bases, with 6 bases between. CDR1 is SGHDT and CDR2 is YYEEEE in the germline V gene. The treatment denotes: roughly 20 received Ad26.COV2.S at low or high dose, single or two shots; a few received placebo; per-sample allocation not given. Each sample was drawn 63 days after the first injection (of vaccine or placebo). Notes on this clone: What it binds is not known.

Assay: immunoSEQ multiplex PCR; the TCRdb copy retains only in-frame clones and omits some. The repertoire holds about 350,000 clones, approximately 90% seen once, with just under 5% in the top ten. The V gene is TRBV5-6, the J gene TRBJ2-1, with TRBD1 as a possible D gene (5 bases). This sequence originates from a person aged 18-60 years who received the Ad26.COV2.S COVID-19 vaccine or a placebo. This specimen was peripheral blood, taken in a trial of Ad26.COV2.S vaccine versus placebo. The CDR3 loop is CASSLEGDEQFF. CDR3 in DNA: TGTGCCAGCAGCTTGGAAGGGGATGAGCAGTTCTTC.